The next 16 T cell receptor beta chains were all read from a single sample in a study of T cell changes during pregnancy in multiple sclerosis. Produced via immunoSEQ multiplex PCR; TCRdb's table is partial and in-frame only. The data show about 120,000 clones, 93% seen once. The sample consisted of peripheral blood, taken before pregnancy. These receptors all stem from a female donor with multiple sclerosis, enrolled in a pregnancy study.

This chain uses TRBV27 with TRBJ2-3; possibly TRBD1 for D (5 bases). Germline loops: CDR1 MNHEY, CDR2 SMNVEV (reference sequence). V was shortened by 3 bases and J by 0 bases, with 10 bases between the two germline ends. This CDR3 region has 15 residues. Here the CDR3 DNA reads TGTGCCAGCAGTTTTCAGGGCGTGAGCACAGATACGCAGTATTTT. This translates into CASSFQGVSTDTQYF.

The chain couples TRBV7-2 to TRBJ1-2; TRBD1 agrees at 7 bases. The length of the CDR3 is 14 residues. Germline CDR1 is SGHTA and CDR2 is FQGNSA. The J segment lost 2 bases and the V segment lost 2 bases, leaving 2 bases of the junction unmatched. The CDR3 protein is CASSLLQGNYGYTF. The CDR3 nucleotides are TGTGCCAGCAGCTTACTACAGGGGAACTATGGCTACACCTTC.

V gene TRBV9 combines with J gene TRBJ1-4; D is undetermined. V dropped 0 bases and J dropped 3 bases, with 6 bases sitting between them. The CDR3 has 14 amino acids. The germline V gene encodes CDR1 SGDLS and CDR2 YYNGEE. CDR3: CASSVGGANEKLFF. The CDR3 coding sequence is TGTGCCAGCAGCGTAGGGGGAGCTAATGAAAAACTGTTTTTT.

The chain links TRBV19 to TRBJ1-1; D is possibly TRBD1 (6 bases). V was clipped by 3 bases and J by 0 bases, with 17 bases between them. Germline values: CDR1 LNHDA, CDR2 SQIVND (reference sequence). This CDR3 is 17 amino acids long. The CDR3, as DNA: TGTGCCAGTAGTATGGCGGCAGGGGTTTCCGTGAACACTGAAGCTTTCTTT. Protein: CASSMAAGVSVNTEAFF.

CDR3: CASRLLAGVTDTQYF. CDR3 nucleotides: TGTGCCAGCAGGCTTTTAGCGGGGGTCACAGATACGCAGTATTTT. The V gene is TRBV6-5, the J gene TRBJ2-3, with 9 nucleotides matching TRBD2. This CDR3 has 15 amino acids. With V trimmed by 6 bases and J by 2 bases, 6 bases remained unmatched. The germline CDR1 and CDR2 sequences are MNHEY and SVGAGI.

In this sample, this clone turned up once. The V and J genes are TRBV5-5 and TRBJ2-7; the D gene is possibly TRBD1 (5 bases). V lost 0 bases and J lost 8, with 9 bases in between. The V gene's germline CDR1 is SGHKS and CDR2 YYEKEE (reference sequence). The CDR3 is made up of 12 amino acids. The CDR3 coding sequence is TGTGCCAGCAGCTTGGATCCAGGGCAGCAGTACTTC. This sequence encodes CASSLDPGQQYF.

The chain couples TRBV15 to TRBJ1-1, with a tentative D call TRBD1 (6 bases). The V end was cut by 0 bases, the J end by 4 bases, with 18 bases between. This CDR3 comprises 17 residues. Germline lookup yields CDR1 LNHNV and CDR2 YYDKDF (reference sequence). The CDR3 loop is CATSREGMGAGITEAFF. CDR3 coding DNA: TGTGCCACCAGCAGAGAAGGGATGGGGGCCGGGATCACTGAAGCTTTCTTT.

V gene TRBV27 combines with J gene TRBJ2-1; a weak D match, TRBD2 (6 bases). This CDR3 has 15 residues. CDR1 and CDR2 from the germline V gene are MNHEY and SMNVEV (reference sequence). Between the trimmed V and J ends, which lost 4 bases and 8 bases, there was a span of 18 bases. CDR3 region: CASSYRDLPRDEQFF. The CDR3 DNA is TGTGCCAGCAGTTACCGGGACTTACCCCGAGATGAGCAGTTCTTC.

The chain couples TRBV7-8 to TRBJ2-1, with D perhaps TRBD2 (5 bases). CDR3 length: 13 residues. Germline V gives CDR1 SGHVS, CDR2 FQNEAQ. V was trimmed by 4 bases and J by 5 bases, leaving 9 bases between them. The CDR3 loop is CASSSSGHNEQFF. As DNA, the CDR3 is TGTGCCAGCAGCTCAAGCGGACACAATGAGCAGTTCTTC.

This rearrangement joins TRBV5-1 to TRBJ2-1; 14 bases are a match to TRBD2. The CDR3 has 17 amino acids. The ends lost 4 bases at V and 4 bases at J; junction bases unmatched: 7. Germline lookup yields CDR1 SGHRS and CDR2 YFSETQ. CDR3: CASSIGLAGGLYNEQFF. The CDR3 DNA is TGCGCCAGCAGCATAGGACTAGCGGGAGGCCTATACAATGAGCAGTTCTTC.

This rearrangement joins TRBV7-2 to TRBJ2-6; D unclear. Trimming stripped 2 bases from V and 2 bases from J, with 7 bases between. The germline V gene has CDR1 SGHTA and CDR2 FQGNSA. The CDR3 runs 15 residues. The CDR3 reads CASSLWAAGANVLTF. CDR3 bases: TGTGCCAGCAGCTTATGGGCAGCTGGGGCCAACGTCCTGACTTTC.

The chain combines TRBV2 with TRBJ1-1, with TRBD1 identical over 9 bases. Germline lookup yields CDR1 SNHLY and CDR2 FYNNEI. Trimming took 10 bases from V and 3 from J; bases not matched to a gene: 12. The CDR3 extends over 15 amino acids. CDR3 residues: CAKPSHRGRDTEAFF. CDR3 DNA: TGTGCCAAACCATCTCACAGGGGGCGGGACACTGAAGCTTTCTTT. The variable domain in full, with the rest retrieved from reference TRBV2 and TRBJ1-1, is EPEVTQTPSHQVTQMGQEVILRCVPISNHLYFYWYRQILGQKVEFLVSFYNNEISEKSEIFDDQFSVERPDGSNFTLKIRSTKLEDSAMYFCAKPSHRGRDTEAFFGQGTRLTVV.

V and J are TRBV9 and TRBJ2-1; the D gene is possibly TRBD1 (5 bases). Trimming removed 0 bases at V and 5 bases at J, with 6 bases between. The CDR3 runs 13 residues. Germline V gives CDR1 SGDLS, CDR2 YYNGEE. This CDR3 is CASSVVGHNEQFF. The CDR3 nucleotides read TGTGCCAGCAGCGTAGTGGGGCACAATGAGCAGTTCTTC.

The V gene is TRBV30, the J gene TRBJ2-2, with D maybe TRBD1 (8 bases). The CDR3 has 16 amino acids. Trimming removed 2 bases at V and 6 bases at J, with 19 bases between. CDR1 and CDR2 (germline): GTSNPN, SVGIG (reference sequence). This CDR3 reads CAWSPRRQGRAGELFF. The CDR3 coding sequence is TGTGCCTGGAGTCCGAGGCGACAGGGGAGGGCCGGGGAGCTGTTTTTT.

The rearrangement joins TRBV5-1 to TRBJ1-3; D gene unclear. Germline V CDR1 and CDR2: SGHRS, YFSETQ. Trimming removed 0 bases from V and 6 bases from J, with 13 bases in between. The CDR3 loop spans 15 amino acids. The chain's CDR3 is CASSLGGSGVNTIYF. The CDR3 DNA is TGCGCCAGCAGCTTGGGAGGGTCGGGAGTAAACACCATATATTTT.

The chain recombines TRBV4-1 with TRBJ2-7; TRBD1 matches 9 bases. This CDR3 contains 16 residues. V lost 0 bases and J lost 2; bases outside the gene matches: 5. CDR1 MGHRA and CDR2 YSYEKL come from the germline V gene. In DNA form, the CDR3 reads TGCGCCAGCAGCCAAGAAGGGGGGACAGGGACCTACGAGCAGTACTTC. This translates into CASSQEGGTGTYEQYF.